This is a list of T cell receptor beta chains from one sample in a study of human T cells and chemical hapten exposure. TCRdb reanalysed the RACE reads using MiXCR and keeps one entry per CDR3 protein. The sample shows 150,000 to 200,000 distinct CDR3 sequences, more than 14% of them seen only once. Sequencing was performed on whole blood, taken in connection with sensitization to the hapten diphenylcyclopropenone (DPC). These receptors originate from a woman under 40 with alopecia areata. Some clones in this sample may be carry-over from other donors' samples. The CDR3 runs from the conserved cysteine through the conserved F or W. The order of the fields is CDR3 protein, CDR3 DNA, J gene, V gene, D gene, clone size. A D gene is named only where the DNA matches it firmly. Expanded clones get a size class; other rows say once, few or many, or leave the size out.

cdr3_aa: CSAGTSGNTIYF
cdr3_nt: TGCAGCGCTGGGACATCTGGAAACACCATATATTTT
j_call: TRBJ1-3
v_call: TRBV29-1
d_call: NA
clone_size: many

cdr3_aa: CASSQYGTAYNEQFF
cdr3_nt: TGTGCCAGCAGCCAATACGGGACAGCCTACAATGAGCAGTTCTTC
j_call: TRBJ2-1
v_call: TRBV7-2
d_call: TRBD1
clone_size: NA

cdr3_aa: CASSLTGMGEQYF
cdr3_nt: TGTGCCAGCAGTTTGACAGGAATGGGCGAGCAGTACTTC
j_call: TRBJ2-7
v_call: TRBV6-2/TRBV6-3
d_call: NA
clone_size: many

cdr3_aa: CAISGSYEQYF
cdr3_nt: TGTGCCATCTCCGGAAGCTACGAGCAGTACTTC
j_call: TRBJ2-7
v_call: TRBV10-3
d_call: NA
clone_size: many

cdr3_aa: CASSQTKRGLSYEQYF
cdr3_nt: TGTGCCAGCAGTCAGACTAAGCGGGGACTCTCCTACGAGCAGTACTTC
j_call: TRBJ2-7
v_call: TRBV6-2/TRBV6-3
d_call: TRBD2
clone_size: few

cdr3_aa: CAMGSQGDTEAFF
cdr3_nt: TGTGCCATGGGATCTCAGGGCGACACTGAAGCTTTCTTT
j_call: TRBJ1-1
v_call: TRBV10-3
d_call: NA
clone_size: NA

cdr3_aa: CASRSGTISYNEQFF
cdr3_nt: TGTGCCAGCAGGTCCGGGACAATCTCCTACAATGAGCAGTTCTTC
j_call: TRBJ2-1
v_call: TRBV28
d_call: NA
clone_size: many

cdr3_aa: CASSQQDGYEQYF
cdr3_nt: TGCGCCAGCAGCCAACAGGACGGCTACGAGCAGTACTTC
j_call: TRBJ2-7
v_call: TRBV4-3
d_call: NA
clone_size: NA

cdr3_aa: CSARDPRGPLSYNEQFF
cdr3_nt: TGCAGTGCTAGAGATCCTCGGGGGCCTCTCTCCTACAATGAGCAGTTCTTC
j_call: TRBJ2-1
v_call: TRBV20-1
d_call: NA
clone_size: NA

cdr3_aa: CSARGYASGGALSTGELFF
cdr3_nt: TGCAGTGCGCGTGGATATGCTAGCGGGGGGGCTTTGAGCACCGGGGAGCTGTTTTTT
j_call: TRBJ2-2
v_call: TRBV20-1
d_call: TRBD2
clone_size: few

cdr3_aa: CSVDTGTSYGQYF
cdr3_nt: TGCAGCGTTGACACAGGGACTTCGTACGGGCAGTACTTC
j_call: TRBJ2-7
v_call: TRBV29-1
d_call: NA
clone_size: few

cdr3_aa: CASSQTRLAGGRPSYEQYF
cdr3_nt: TGTGCCAGCAGCCAAACCCGACTAGCGGGGGGCCGCCCTTCCTACGAGCAGTACTTC
j_call: TRBJ2-7
v_call: TRBV6-5
d_call: TRBD2
clone_size: NA

cdr3_aa: CASSSVAGASDTQYF
cdr3_nt: TGTGCCAGCAGTTCTGTAGCGGGAGCCTCAGATACGCAGTATTTT
j_call: TRBJ2-3
v_call: TRBV27
d_call: TRBD2
clone_size: many

cdr3_aa: CASSAQLRNSPLHF
cdr3_nt: TGTGCCAGCAGTGCCCAGCTACGAAATTCACCCCTCCACTTT
j_call: TRBJ1-6
v_call: TRBV27
d_call: NA
clone_size: NA

cdr3_aa: CSAGVRGGTDTQYF
cdr3_nt: TGCAGCGCTGGGGTGCGAGGGGGCACAGATACGCAGTATTTT
j_call: TRBJ2-3
v_call: TRBV29-1
d_call: NA
clone_size: few

cdr3_aa: CASSHGPGPTEAFF
cdr3_nt: TGTGCCAGCAGCCACGGCCCGGGGCCCACTGAAGCTTTCTTT
j_call: TRBJ1-1
v_call: TRBV7-3
d_call: NA
clone_size: NA

cdr3_aa: CASSVATANYGYTF
cdr3_nt: TGTGCCAGCAGCGTAGCTACAGCTAACTATGGCTACACCTTC
j_call: TRBJ1-2
v_call: TRBV9
d_call: NA
clone_size: few

cdr3_aa: CASTAGLGRGKQFF
cdr3_nt: TGTGCCAGCACCGCGGGACTCGGCAGGGGTAAGCAGTTCTTC
j_call: TRBJ2-1
v_call: TRBV12-3/TRBV12-4
d_call: NA
clone_size: NA

cdr3_aa: CASSRTGERDGELFF
cdr3_nt: TGTGCCAGCAGCCGGACAGGGGAGAGAGACGGGGAGCTGTTTTTT
j_call: TRBJ2-2
v_call: TRBV28
d_call: TRBD1
clone_size: many

cdr3_aa: CASSWGQATGELFF
cdr3_nt: TGCGCCAGCAGCTGGGGACAGGCAACCGGGGAGCTGTTTTTT
j_call: TRBJ2-2
v_call: TRBV5-1
d_call: TRBD1
clone_size: NA

cdr3_aa: CASSLAGAAFF
cdr3_nt: TGTGCCAGCAGTTTAGCTGGGGCCGCTTTCTTT
j_call: TRBJ1-1
v_call: TRBV12-3/TRBV12-4
d_call: NA
clone_size: NA

cdr3_aa: CASTLSGSRNNEQFF
cdr3_nt: TGTGCCAGCACTCTTTCAGGTAGCAGAAACAATGAGCAGTTCTTC
j_call: TRBJ2-1
v_call: TRBV12-3/TRBV12-4
d_call: NA
clone_size: few

cdr3_aa: CASSYGGTSGRGETQYF
cdr3_nt: TGTGCCAGCAGTTATGGGGGGACTAGCGGGAGGGGTGAGACCCAGTACTTC
j_call: TRBJ2-5
v_call: TRBV6-6
d_call: TRBD2
clone_size: few

cdr3_aa: CASSLRRQETQYF
cdr3_nt: TGTGCCAGCAGCTTGCGCAGACAAGAGACCCAGTACTTC
j_call: TRBJ2-5
v_call: TRBV11-2
d_call: NA
clone_size: few

cdr3_aa: CASSAGAGGELFF
cdr3_nt: TGTGCCAGCAGCGCAGGGGCGGGCGGGGAGCTGTTTTTT
j_call: TRBJ2-2
v_call: TRBV9
d_call: NA
clone_size: many

cdr3_aa: CASSLLTPLTFTIYF
cdr3_nt: TGTGCCAGCAGCTTATTGACACCGCTCACCTTCACCATATATTTT
j_call: TRBJ1-3
v_call: TRBV11-2
d_call: NA
clone_size: few

cdr3_aa: CASSSRRRIGFQPPNNEQFF
cdr3_nt: TGTGCCAGCAGTTCCCGACGGAGGATAGGGTTCCAGCCACCTAACAATGAGCAGTTCTTC
j_call: TRBJ2-1
v_call: TRBV12-3/TRBV12-4
d_call: NA
clone_size: NA

cdr3_aa: CASSLVGVYSNQPQHF
cdr3_nt: TGTGCCAGCAGCCTCGTGGGCGTTTATAGCAATCAGCCCCAGCATTTT
j_call: TRBJ1-5
v_call: TRBV12-3/TRBV12-4
d_call: NA
clone_size: NA

cdr3_aa: CSARASGQGVGYEQYF
cdr3_nt: TGCAGTGCTAGAGCTTCGGGACAGGGGGTCGGATACGAGCAGTACTTC
j_call: TRBJ2-7
v_call: TRBV20-1
d_call: TRBD1
clone_size: NA

cdr3_aa: CSAEGTVVYGYTF
cdr3_nt: TGCAGTGCTGAAGGGACAGTCGTCTATGGCTACACCTTC
j_call: TRBJ1-2
v_call: TRBV20-1
d_call: TRBD1
clone_size: few

cdr3_aa: CASSALSGGPETQYF
cdr3_nt: TGTGCCAGCAGCGCACTCTCAGGGGGCCCAGAGACCCAGTACTTC
j_call: TRBJ2-5
v_call: TRBV11-2
d_call: TRBD1
clone_size: NA

cdr3_aa: CSASGTSGPYEQYF
cdr3_nt: TGCAGTGCTAGTGGGACTAGCGGACCCTACGAGCAGTACTTC
j_call: TRBJ2-7
v_call: TRBV20-1
d_call: TRBD2
clone_size: NA

cdr3_aa: CASSQDLDSSYEQYF
cdr3_nt: TGCGCCAGCAGCCAAGATCTGGACAGTTCCTACGAGCAGTACTTC
j_call: TRBJ2-7
v_call: TRBV4-3
d_call: NA
clone_size: few

cdr3_aa: CSAKFSGQNIQYF
cdr3_nt: TGCAGTGCTAAATTTAGCGGGCAAAACATTCAGTACTTC
j_call: TRBJ2-4
v_call: TRBV20-1
d_call: TRBD2
clone_size: many

cdr3_aa: CASRVGNSQETQYF
cdr3_nt: TGTGCCAGCAGAGTTGGGAACAGCCAAGAGACCCAGTACTTC
j_call: TRBJ2-5
v_call: TRBV2
d_call: NA
clone_size: few

cdr3_aa: CSARDVQGKLFF
cdr3_nt: TGCAGTGCTAGAGATGTCCAAGGAAAACTGTTTTTT
j_call: TRBJ1-4
v_call: TRBV20-1
d_call: NA
clone_size: few

cdr3_aa: CASSFGWNNEQFF
cdr3_nt: TGCGCCAGCAGCTTTGGGTGGAACAATGAGCAGTTCTTC
j_call: TRBJ2-1
v_call: TRBV5-1
d_call: NA
clone_size: few

cdr3_aa: CASRGQGDNEQFF
cdr3_nt: TGTGCCAGCAGGGGACAGGGGGACAATGAGCAGTTCTTC
j_call: TRBJ2-1
v_call: TRBV25-1
d_call: TRBD1
clone_size: NA

cdr3_aa: CASSLGGWSEAFF
cdr3_nt: TGCGCCAGCAGCTTGGGCGGGTGGTCTGAAGCTTTCTTT
j_call: TRBJ1-1
v_call: TRBV5-1
d_call: NA
clone_size: few

cdr3_aa: CASSVEGQGEGNTIYF
cdr3_nt: TGTGCCAGCAGCGTAGAGGGACAGGGGGAAGGAAACACCATATATTTT
j_call: TRBJ1-3
v_call: TRBV9
d_call: TRBD1
clone_size: few

cdr3_aa: CAWNGGGTYEQYF
cdr3_nt: TGTGCCTGGAATGGAGGGGGGACCTACGAGCAGTACTTC
j_call: TRBJ2-7
v_call: TRBV30
d_call: NA
clone_size: NA

cdr3_aa: CASSQGEGQGFSGYTF
cdr3_nt: TGCGCCAGCAGCCAAGGTGAAGGACAGGGTTTTTCTGGCTACACCTTC
j_call: TRBJ1-2
v_call: TRBV4-3
d_call: TRBD1
clone_size: few

cdr3_aa: CASSFGRFIPGEQYF
cdr3_nt: TGTGCCAGCAGTTTCGGCCGGTTTATCCCTGGGGAGCAGTACTTC
j_call: TRBJ2-7
v_call: TRBV28
d_call: NA
clone_size: few

cdr3_aa: CASGTLGTGGGNAGYTF
cdr3_nt: TGTGCCAGCGGAACCCTAGGGACAGGGGGAGGGAACGCTGGCTACACCTTC
j_call: TRBJ1-2
v_call: TRBV27
d_call: TRBD1
clone_size: few

cdr3_aa: CASSPSGEDNEKLFF
cdr3_nt: TGTGCCAGCAGTCCATCAGGGGAGGATAATGAAAAACTGTTTTTT
j_call: TRBJ1-4
v_call: TRBV12-3/TRBV12-4
d_call: NA
clone_size: NA

cdr3_aa: CASSPRDRGGNQPQHF
cdr3_nt: TGTGCCAGCAGTCCCCGGGACAGGGGAGGCAATCAGCCCCAGCATTTT
j_call: TRBJ1-5
v_call: TRBV12-3/TRBV12-4
d_call: TRBD1
clone_size: few